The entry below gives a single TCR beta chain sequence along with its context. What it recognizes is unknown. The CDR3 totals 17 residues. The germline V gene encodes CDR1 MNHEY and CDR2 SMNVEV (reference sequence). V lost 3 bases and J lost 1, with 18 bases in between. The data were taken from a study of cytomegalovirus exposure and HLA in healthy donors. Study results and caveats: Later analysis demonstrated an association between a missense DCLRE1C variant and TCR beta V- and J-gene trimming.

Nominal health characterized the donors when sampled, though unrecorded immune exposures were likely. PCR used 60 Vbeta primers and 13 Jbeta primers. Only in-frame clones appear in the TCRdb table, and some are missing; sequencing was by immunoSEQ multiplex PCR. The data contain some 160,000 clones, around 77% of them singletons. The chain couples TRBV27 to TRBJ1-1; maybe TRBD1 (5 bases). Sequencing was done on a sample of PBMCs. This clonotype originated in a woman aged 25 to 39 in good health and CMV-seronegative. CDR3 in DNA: TGTGCCAGCAGTTTCTCTTTGGGGGAGGCAGGGAACACTGAAGCTTTCTTT. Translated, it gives CASSFSLGEAGNTEAFF.